The rows below give T cell receptor beta chains drawn from one sample of a study of T cell changes during pregnancy in multiple sclerosis. Measured with immunoSEQ multiplex PCR; TCRdb has only the in-frame clones, and not every one. The table lists under 45,000 clones, 91% of them singletons. The source material was CD4+ T cells from peripheral blood mononuclear cells, sampled in the second trimester of pregnancy. The origin of the receptors is a female donor in good health, enrolled as a control in a pregnancy study. Each CDR3 is given with its conserved first and last residue. Fields, in order: V gene, D gene, J gene, clone size, CDR3 DNA, CDR3 protein. A D gene is named only where the DNA matches it firmly. Clone size is shown for a subset of rows, as once, few, many or a class of expanded clone.

TRBV11-2	TRBD2	TRBJ2-4	.	TGTGCCAGCAGCGAAAGACTAGCGGGAGTGTTGGGGAACAAAAACATTCAGTACTTC	CASSERLAGVLGNKNIQYF
TRBV30	.	TRBJ1-1	few	TGTGCCTGGAGTCCGGGCGGGCCTGAAGCTTTCTTT	CAWSPGGPEAFF
TRBV30	TRBD1	TRBJ1-2	.	TGTGCCTGGAGTTACGGACAGGGGCTGAGCTACACCTTC	CAWSYGQGLSYTF
TRBV6-4	TRBD1	TRBJ2-6	.	TGTGCCAGCAGTGCACTGACAGGGATGTCCGGGGCCAACGTCCTGACTTTC	CASSALTGMSGANVLTF
TRBV18	TRBD1	TRBJ1-2	.	TGTGCCAGCTCACCGGCAGGGACAGGGTACTCCTACACCTTC	CASSPAGTGYSYTF
TRBV19	.	TRBJ1-1	.	TGTGCCAGTAGTTCGCGGATTAAGATACCGAACACTGAAGCTTTCTTT	CASSSRIKIPNTEAFF
TRBV27	.	TRBJ2-3	once	TGTGCCAGCAGTTTTAGGGACTTTTACACAGATACGCAGTATTTT	CASSFRDFYTDTQYF
TRBV5-1	.	TRBJ2-1	.	TGCGCCAGCGGGTCCGGGTACAATGAGCAGTTCTTC	CASGSGYNEQFF
TRBV9	TRBD1	TRBJ1-1	.	TGTGCCAGCAGCGGGACACAGGGGGGCGCTGAAGCTTTCTTT	CASSGTQGGAEAFF
TRBV7-9	TRBD1	TRBJ2-7	.	TGTGCCAGCAGCCCACGGACGACAGGGGTCGAGCAGTACTTC	CASSPRTTGVEQYF
TRBV9	.	TRBJ1-2	few	TGTGCCAGCAGCGTAGGTTCGGGTAACTATGGCTACACCTTC	CASSVGSGNYGYTF
TRBV20-1	.	TRBJ1-3	.	TGCAGTGCTAGAGTAGGAAACACCATATATTTT	CSARVGNTIYF
TRBV19	.	TRBJ2-7	.	TGTGCCAGTAGCAGGGGCTACGAGCAGTACTTC	CASSRGYEQYF
TRBV5-6	TRBD2	TRBJ2-5	.	TGTGCCAGCAGCTTGTGGGCGGGAGTTAGAGAGACCCAGTACTTC	CASSLWAGVRETQYF
TRBV7-2	.	TRBJ1-2	once	TGTGCCAGCAGCAGGAGCGTGACAGTAGACTATGGCTACACCTTC	CASSRSVTVDYGYTF
TRBV5-1	TRBD2	TRBJ2-3	.	TGCGCCAGCAGCTCCTCCACTAGCGGCACAGATACGCAGTATTTT	CASSSSTSGTDTQYF
TRBV27	.	TRBJ2-3	.	TGTGCCAGCAGTTCGTACAGAGCCACAGATACGCAGTATTTT	CASSSYRATDTQYF
TRBV6-1	.	TRBJ1-5	.	TGTGCCAGCAGAATAATACAGGGAGGGAATCAGCCCCAGCATTTT	CASRIIQGGNQPQHF
TRBV18	TRBD2	TRBJ2-7	.	TGTGCCAGCTCACCAAGGGGACTAGGGTACGAGCAGTACTTC	CASSPRGLGYEQYF
TRBV5-5	.	TRBJ1-2	.	TGTGCCAGCAGCTATCAACCTCTTACAGGAACTAACTATGGCTACACCTTC	CASSYQPLTGTNYGYTF
TRBV15	TRBD1	TRBJ1-1	.	TGTGCCACCAGCAACCCGACAGGGACCGGGAACACTGAAGCTTTCTTT	CATSNPTGTGNTEAFF
TRBV6-1	TRBD2	TRBJ2-2	once	TGTGCCGGTGGGGGGGTCGGTCCCGGGGAGCTGTTTTTT	CAGGGVGPGELFF
TRBV30	TRBD1	TRBJ2-2	.	TGTGCCTGGAGAGAGTACGGACAGGGGAGGACCGGGGAGCTGTTTTTT	CAWREYGQGRTGELFF
TRBV11-3	TRBD2	TRBJ2-1	.	TGTGCCAGCGGGAGGGCGGGGAATGAGCAGTTCTTC	CASGRAGNEQFF
TRBV4-2	.	TRBJ2-3	.	TGTGCCAGCAGCCAAGATCTCAGCACAGATACGCAGTATTTT	CASSQDLSTDTQYF
TRBV10-3	.	TRBJ2-1	.	TGTGCCATCAGTGATAACATTGGTTACAATGAGCAGTTCTTC	CAISDNIGYNEQFF
TRBV10-2	.	TRBJ2-7	.	TGCGCCAGCAGTGGTGTTAGCTCCGAGCAGTACTTC	CASSGVSSEQYF
TRBV4-2	.	TRBJ1-1	medium-sized	TGTGCCAGCAGCCAAGTAACAGGGCGCATGAACACTGAAGCTTTCTTT	CASSQVTGRMNTEAFF
TRBV10-3	.	TRBJ2-3	.	TGTGCCATCAGTTTAGGGGAATCAAGCACAGATACGCAGTATTTT	CAISLGESSTDTQYF
TRBV6-1	.	TRBJ2-7	once	TGTGCCAGCAGTGAAACCCGGTCACTCGTCCGTTTTAACGAGCAGTACTTC	CASSETRSLVRFNEQYF
TRBV4-2	TRBD2	TRBJ2-7	.	TGTGCCAGCAGCCTCTTCATAGCGGGGGGGCCCTCCGAGCAGTACTTC	CASSLFIAGGPSEQYF
TRBV19	TRBD2	TRBJ2-3	.	TGTGCCAGTAGTACCAGGACTAGCGGGACCGTCACAGATACGCAGTATTTT	CASSTRTSGTVTDTQYF
TRBV28	TRBD1	TRBJ1-1	.	TGTGCCAGCAGTTTACAGGGGGCAACGAACACTGAAGCTTTCTTT	CASSLQGATNTEAFF
TRBV6-5	TRBD1	TRBJ1-1	.	TGTGCCAGCAGCATGGACAGGGGTACGAACACTGAAGCTTTCTTT	CASSMDRGTNTEAFF
TRBV6-5	.	TRBJ2-1	.	TGTGCCAGCAGTGCAGAGACAGCTTACAATGAGCAGTTCTTC	CASSAETAYNEQFF
TRBV9	TRBD1	TRBJ2-1	.	TGTGCCAGCAGCGCCAGGGGACAGAACTACAATGAGCAGTTCTTC	CASSARGQNYNEQFF
TRBV11-2	.	TRBJ2-5	.	TGTGCCAGCAGCCTAGGAGGTGGCCAAGAGACCCAGTACTTC	CASSLGGGQETQYF
TRBV13	TRBD2	TRBJ2-1	.	TGTGCCAGCAGCTTATCCCTAGCGGGAGCTTTTTCCTACAATGAGCAGTTCTTC	CASSLSLAGAFSYNEQFF
TRBV23-1	TRBD2	TRBJ2-5	once	TGCGCCAGCAGTCAATCGGGGGCTAGCGGGCACCGAAGTGAAGAGACCCAGTACTTC	CASSQSGASGHRSEETQYF
TRBV15	TRBD1	TRBJ2-7	few	TGTGCCACCAGCAGACATTCACCGGGACAGGGTTTCTACGAGCAGTACTTC	CATSRHSPGQGFYEQYF
TRBV28	TRBD2	TRBJ2-3	.	TGTGCCAGCAGTTCGTTATCGGGACTACCCACAGATACGCAGTATTTT	CASSSLSGLPTDTQYF
TRBV18	.	TRBJ1-2	.	TGTGCCAGCTCACCTGCAGGGGATTATGGCTACACCTTC	CASSPAGDYGYTF
TRBV7-9	.	TRBJ1-4	.	TGTGCCAGCAGCCCCCGGGGGGGCAGGGAGTCTGAAAAACTGTTTTTT	CASSPRGGRESEKLFF
TRBV6-1	.	TRBJ1-2	.	TGTGCCAGCAGGACACAGGGCAACGACTATGGCTACACCTTC	CASRTQGNDYGYTF
TRBV30	.	TRBJ1-1	few	TGTGCCTGGAGCCCCAACTGGGCAGGGGCTAAAGAAGCTTTCTTT	CAWSPNWAGAKEAFF